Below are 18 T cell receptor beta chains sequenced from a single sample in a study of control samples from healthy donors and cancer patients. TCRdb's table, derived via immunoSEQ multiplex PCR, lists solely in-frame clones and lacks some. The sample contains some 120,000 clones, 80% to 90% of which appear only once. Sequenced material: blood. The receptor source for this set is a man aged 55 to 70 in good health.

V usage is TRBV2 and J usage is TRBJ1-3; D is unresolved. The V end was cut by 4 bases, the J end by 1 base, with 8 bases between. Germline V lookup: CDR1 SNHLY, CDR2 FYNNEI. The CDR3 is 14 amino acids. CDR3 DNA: TGTGCCAGCAGTGTGGCGGGGTCTGGAAACACCATATATTTT. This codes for CASSVAGSGNTIYF. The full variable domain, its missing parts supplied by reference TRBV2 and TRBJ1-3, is EPEVTQTPSHQVTQMGQEVILRCVPISNHLYFYWYRQILGQKVEFLVSFYNNEISEKSEIFDDQFSVERPDGSNFTLKIRSTKLEDSAMYFCASSVAGSGNTIYFGEGSWLTVV.

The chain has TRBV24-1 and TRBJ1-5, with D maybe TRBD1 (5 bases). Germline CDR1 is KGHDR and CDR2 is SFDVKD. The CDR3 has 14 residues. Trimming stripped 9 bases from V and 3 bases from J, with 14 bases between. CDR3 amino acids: CATSPVGLNQPQHF. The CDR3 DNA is TGTGCCACCTCACCGGTGGGGCTCAATCAGCCCCAGCATTTT.

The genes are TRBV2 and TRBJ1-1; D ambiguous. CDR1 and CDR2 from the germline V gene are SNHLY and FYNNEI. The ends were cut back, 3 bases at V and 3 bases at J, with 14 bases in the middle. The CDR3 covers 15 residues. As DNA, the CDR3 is TGTGCCAGCAGTGATAGAGAAGTCCGTGACACTGAAGCTTTCTTT. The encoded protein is CASSDREVRDTEAFF.

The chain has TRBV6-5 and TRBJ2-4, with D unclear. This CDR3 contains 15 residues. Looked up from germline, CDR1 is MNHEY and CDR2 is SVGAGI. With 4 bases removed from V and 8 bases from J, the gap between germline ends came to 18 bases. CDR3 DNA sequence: TGTGCCAGCAGTTTTACGTACCAAGGGCTTCACATTCAGTACTTC. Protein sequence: CASSFTYQGLHIQYF.

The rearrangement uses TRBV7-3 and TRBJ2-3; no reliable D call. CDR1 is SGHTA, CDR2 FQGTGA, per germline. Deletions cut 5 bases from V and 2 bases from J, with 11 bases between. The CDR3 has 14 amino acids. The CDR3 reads CASSRMGATDTQYF. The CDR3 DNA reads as TGTGCCAGCAGCCGTATGGGCGCCACAGATACGCAGTATTTT.

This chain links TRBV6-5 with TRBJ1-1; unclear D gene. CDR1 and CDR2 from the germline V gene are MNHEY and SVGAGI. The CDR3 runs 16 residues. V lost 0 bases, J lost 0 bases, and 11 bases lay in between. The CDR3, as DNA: TGTGCCAGCAGTTACTCGAATTGGGTCATGAACACTGAAGCTTTCTTT. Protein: CASSYSNWVMNTEAFF.

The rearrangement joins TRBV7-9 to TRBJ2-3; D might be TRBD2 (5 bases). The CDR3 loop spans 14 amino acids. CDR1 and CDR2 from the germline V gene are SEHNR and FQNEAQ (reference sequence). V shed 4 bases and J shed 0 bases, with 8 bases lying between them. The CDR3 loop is CASSYGISTDTQYF. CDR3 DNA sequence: TGTGCCAGCAGCTACGGGATTAGCACAGATACGCAGTATTTT.

As DNA, the CDR3 is TGTGCCAGCAGCTTCGAAAGAAATTCACCCCTCCACTTT. Its protein product is CASSFERNSPLHF. The V call is TRBV7-3, the J call TRBJ1-6; D not certain. Germline CDR1 reads SGHTA; CDR2 reads FQGTGA. The ends were cut back, 3 bases at V and 7 bases at J, with 7 bases in the middle. The CDR3 is 13 amino acids.

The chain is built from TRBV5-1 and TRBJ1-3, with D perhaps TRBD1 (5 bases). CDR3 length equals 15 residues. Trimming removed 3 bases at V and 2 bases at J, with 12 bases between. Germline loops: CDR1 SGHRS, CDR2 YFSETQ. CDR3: CASSSSAGTGNTIYF. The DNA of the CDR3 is TGCGCCAGCAGCTCCTCGGCAGGGACTGGAAACACCATATATTTT.

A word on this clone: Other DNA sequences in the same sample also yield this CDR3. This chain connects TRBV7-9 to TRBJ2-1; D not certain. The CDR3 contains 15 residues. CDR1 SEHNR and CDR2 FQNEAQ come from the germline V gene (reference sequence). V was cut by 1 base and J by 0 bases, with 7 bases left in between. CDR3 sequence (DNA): TGTGCCAGCAGCTTAGGGAGAGGCTCCTACAATGAGCAGTTCTTC. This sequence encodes CASSLGRGSYNEQFF.

This CDR3 is CASSTGQGAWGNTIYF. DNA for the CDR3: TGTGCCAGCAGTACCGGACAGGGGGCTTGGGGAAACACCATATATTTT. The chain links TRBV28 to TRBJ1-3; 11 bases are a match to TRBD1. The J segment lost 4 bases and the V segment lost 5 bases, leaving 7 bases of the junction unmatched. CDR1 MDHEN and CDR2 SYDVKM come from the germline V gene. The CDR3 consists of 16 residues.

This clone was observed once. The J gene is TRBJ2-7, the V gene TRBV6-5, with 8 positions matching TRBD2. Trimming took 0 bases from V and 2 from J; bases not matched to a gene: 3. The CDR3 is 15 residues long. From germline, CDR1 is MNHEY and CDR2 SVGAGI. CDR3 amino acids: CASSYSSGGAYEQYF. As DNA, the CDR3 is TGTGCCAGCAGTTACTCAAGCGGGGGTGCCTACGAGCAGTACTTC.

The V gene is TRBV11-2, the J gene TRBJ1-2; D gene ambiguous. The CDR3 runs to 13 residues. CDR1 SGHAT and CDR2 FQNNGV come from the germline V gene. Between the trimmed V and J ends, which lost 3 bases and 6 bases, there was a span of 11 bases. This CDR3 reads CASSLSFSDGYTF. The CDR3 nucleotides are TGTGCCAGCAGCTTGAGCTTTAGCGATGGCTACACCTTC.

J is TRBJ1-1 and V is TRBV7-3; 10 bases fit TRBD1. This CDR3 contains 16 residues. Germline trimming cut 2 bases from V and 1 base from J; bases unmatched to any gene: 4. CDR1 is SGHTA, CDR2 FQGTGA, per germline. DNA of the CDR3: TGTGCCAGCAGCTTACAGACAGGGGGCAGGAACACTGAAGCTTTCTTT. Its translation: CASSLQTGGRNTEAFF. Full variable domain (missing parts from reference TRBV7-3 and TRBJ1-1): GAGVSQTPSNKVTEKGKYVELRCDPISGHTALYWYRQSLGQGPEFLIYFQGTGAADDSGLPNDRFFAVRPEGSVSTLKIQRTERGDSAVYLCASSLQTGGRNTEAFFGQGTRLTVV.

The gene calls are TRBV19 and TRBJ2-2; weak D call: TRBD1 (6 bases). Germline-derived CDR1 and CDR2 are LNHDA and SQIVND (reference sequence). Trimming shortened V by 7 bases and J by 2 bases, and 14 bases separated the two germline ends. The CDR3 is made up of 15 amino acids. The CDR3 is CASTAGTSNTGELFF. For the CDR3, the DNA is TGTGCCAGTACCGCCGGGACAAGTAACACCGGGGAGCTGTTTTTT.

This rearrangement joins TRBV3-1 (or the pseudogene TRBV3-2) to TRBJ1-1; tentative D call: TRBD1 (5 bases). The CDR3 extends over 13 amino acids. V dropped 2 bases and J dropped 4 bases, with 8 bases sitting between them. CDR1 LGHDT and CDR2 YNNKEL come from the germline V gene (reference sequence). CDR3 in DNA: TGTGCCAGCAGCCAACTCAGGGCCACTGAAGCTTTCTTT. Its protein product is CASSQLRATEAFF.

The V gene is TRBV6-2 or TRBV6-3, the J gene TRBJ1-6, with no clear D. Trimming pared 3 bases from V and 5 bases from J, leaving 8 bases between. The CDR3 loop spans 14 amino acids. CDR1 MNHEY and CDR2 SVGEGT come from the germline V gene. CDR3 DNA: TGTGCCAGCAGTTATTCGCAGAATAATTCACCCCTCCACTTT. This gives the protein CASSYSQNNSPLHF.

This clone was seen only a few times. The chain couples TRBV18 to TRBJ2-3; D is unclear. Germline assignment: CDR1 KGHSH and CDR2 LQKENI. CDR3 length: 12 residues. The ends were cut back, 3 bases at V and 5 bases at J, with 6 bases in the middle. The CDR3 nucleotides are TGTGCCAGCTCACCGATAGAAGATACGCAGTATTTT. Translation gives CASSPIEDTQYF.